Listed here are 25 T cell receptor beta chains from one sample, sequenced in a study of tumor and adjacent non-tumor tissue in lung cancer. This sample's RNA came from whole unsorted tissue. Three rounds of nested PCR, following a modified ARM-PCR protocol, produced the TCRbeta library. TCRdb re-called the multiplex PCR reads through MiXCR, storing one row per CDR3 protein. In the table there are approximately 90,000 distinct CDR3 sequences, 67% of which are singletons. Sequencing was carried out using lung tumor tissue. All receptors come from a man aged 60 to 69 with non-small cell lung cancer.

To note about this clonotype: A much larger clone differs by one base, so this may be a read error. This chain connects TRBV12-3 or TRBV12-4 to TRBJ2-2; D ambiguous. This CDR3 has 11 residues. CDR3 residues: CVSSLIGELFF. The CDR3 coding sequence is TGTGTCAGCAGTTTAATCGGGGAGCTGTTTTTT.

Notes on this clonotype: A much larger clone sits a single nucleotide away, making a read error possible. The chain joins TRBV30 to TRBJ2-2; 7 bases map to TRBD1. Looked up from germline, CDR1 is GTSNPN and CDR2 is SVGIG (reference sequence). The CDR3 contains 13 residues. V dropped 3 bases and J dropped 6; count of bases not matched to a gene: 4. The CDR3 nucleotides read TGTGCCTGGAGCCCGACAGGGTCCGGGGAGCTGTTTTTT. Residues: CAWSPTGSGELFF.

With respect to this clonotype: No conserved phenylalanine or tryptophan ends this CDR3, so it is likely a read error. J is TRBJ2-3 and V is TRBV11-2; D is undetermined. Germline loops: CDR1 SGHAT, CDR2 FQNNGV. The ends were cut back, 10 bases at V and 11 bases at J, with 25 bases in the middle. The CDR3 is made up of 14 amino acids. The DNA of the CDR3 is TGTGCCATTAGCCACCGGACCTCTACGGCTATGCAGTATATT. Protein: CAISHRTSTAMQYI.

This clonotype was recorded many times. The J gene is TRBJ2-5, the V gene TRBV28; 8 positions match TRBD2. Trimming cost V 4 bases and J 4 bases; bases outside gene matches: 5. CDR3 size: 14 residues. Germline V gene sequence: CDR1 MDHEN, CDR2 SYDVKM. CDR3 loop: CASSSSGLAETQYF. The CDR3 DNA reads TGTGCCAGCAGTTCCTCCGGACTAGCAGAGACCCAGTACTTC.

This sequence joins TRBV29-1 and TRBJ1-2; D unresolved. CDR3 size: 12 residues. The germline V gene has CDR1 SQVTM and CDR2 ANQGSEA. In DNA form, the CDR3 reads TGCAGTACACAAGAAGGACTTTATGGCTACACCTTC. The encoded protein is CSTQEGLYGYTF. Full variable domain (rest looked up from reference TRBV29-1 and TRBJ1-2): SAVISQKPSRDICQRGTSLTIQCQVDSQVTMMFWYRQQPGQSLTLIATANQGSEATYESGFVIDKFPISRPNLTFSTLTVSNMSPEDSSIYLCSTQEGLYGYTFGSGTRLTVV.

A remark on this clonotype: A read error may explain this, as a much larger clone is one base away. This chain uses TRBV6-6 with TRBJ1-1, with TRBD1 matching over 7 bases. CDR1 and CDR2 from the germline V gene are MNHNY and SVGAGI (reference sequence). CDR3 length: 18 amino acids. For the CDR3, the DNA is TGTGTCAGCAGTCTATGGGCCTCGGGACAGCTCCCCAACACTGAAGCTTTCTTT. Encoded protein: CVSSLWASGQLPNTEAFF.

As regards this clonotype: A read error may produce the germline difference seen at one junction end. This chain joins TRBV11-2 and TRBJ2-1; either TRBD1 or TRBD2 may supply D (5 bases each). CDR3 length: 15 amino acids. Germline CDR1 is SGHAT and CDR2 is FQNNGV. CDR3: CSSSPRGSSRNEQFF. The DNA of the CDR3 is TGTTCCAGCAGCCCGAGGGGTAGCAGTAGGAATGAGCAGTTCTTC.

This clonotype occurred many times. As DNA, the CDR3 is TGTGCCAGCAGCCCCGGGCCAGGGACTTGCACCTTC. This encodes CASSPGPGTCTF. The chain combines TRBV7-9 with TRBJ1-2; possibly TRBD1 for D (5 bases). V lost 5 bases, J lost 13 bases, and 17 bases lay in between. This CDR3 has 12 amino acids. The germline CDR1 and CDR2 sequences are SEHNR and FQNEAQ (reference sequence).

A word on this clonotype: One junction end does not reproduce the germline sequence, and a read error may be involved. The genes are TRBV11-2 and TRBJ2-2; the D gene is possibly TRBD1 (6 bases). Per the germline V gene, CDR1 is SGHAT and CDR2 is FQNNGV. The CDR3 spans 15 residues. CDR3 residues: CVSIHRVTNTGELFF. The CDR3 DNA is TGTGTCAGCATCCACAGGGTAACGAACACCGGGGAGCTGTTTTTT.

With respect to this clonotype: Mismatch with germline at one junction end may stem from a read error. The chain combines TRBV11-1 with TRBJ2-2; D is ambiguous. The CDR3 contains 13 residues. Germline V CDR1 and CDR2: SGHAT, FQDESV (reference sequence). DNA for the CDR3: TGTGCCGGCAGGTTACAGTTAAGCGTGGAGCTGTTTTTT. Translating gives CAGRLQLSVELFF.

Turning to this clonotype: The conserved phenylalanine or tryptophan normally closing the CDR3 is absent here, so this likely arose from a read error. The V call is TRBV11-1, the J call TRBJ2-1; a weak D match, TRBD2 (5 bases). With the DNA end fitting TRBJ2-7 better, the J assignment may be wrong. This CDR3 has 15 residues. CDR1 is SGHAT, CDR2 FQDESV, per germline (reference sequence). CDR3 sequence (DNA): TGTGCCAGCAGCTTAGTTGGGAGAGGGTATAGTGAGCAGTACTTA. Encoded protein: CASSLVGRGYSEQYL.

This sequence joins TRBV20-1 and TRBJ2-3; perhaps TRBD1 as D (5 bases). The CDR3 contains 14 residues. Trimming left V 6 bases short and J 0 bases short, with 13 bases between. CDR1 and CDR2 (germline): DFQATT, SNEGSKA (reference sequence). The CDR3 protein is CSAQTVFSTDTQYF. The CDR3, as DNA: TGCAGTGCACAGACAGTGTTCAGCACAGATACGCAGTATTTT.

Regarding this clonotype: At one boundary the junction diverges from the germline segment, which might be a read error. The rearrangement links TRBV6-1 to TRBJ1-5, with D possibly being TRBD1 (6 bases). This CDR3 is 17 amino acids long. The germline gives CDR1 MNHNS, CDR2 SASEGT. CDR3 in DNA: TGTGCCAGCAGTGACAGCTTACAGACAGGTGGAGCGGGACCCCAGCATTTC. Translating it yields CASSDSLQTGGAGPQHF.

With regard to this clonotype: A much larger clone sits a single nucleotide away, making a read error possible. V and J are TRBV7-9 and TRBJ2-7; 9 positions agree with TRBD1. Looked up from germline, CDR1 is SEHNR and CDR2 is FQNEAQ (reference sequence). Trimming cost V 7 bases and J 2 bases; bases outside gene matches: 15. The length of the CDR3 is 17 residues. The CDR3 DNA follows: TGTGCCAGCACCCTACCGGGACAGGGAAACCCCCCCTACGAGCAGTACTTC. Residues: CASTLPGQGNPPYEQYF.

In its sample, this clonotype was seen a few times. Given a much more abundant clone one base away, this may be a read error. The rearrangement joins TRBV6-6 to TRBJ1-1; D remains ambiguous. With 5 bases removed from V and 11 bases from J, the gap between germline ends came to 15 bases. CDR3 length: 12 amino acids. CDR1 and CDR2 from the germline V gene are MNHNY and SVGAGI (reference sequence). Written as DNA, the CDR3 is TGTGCCAGCAGTCCGTCTCATATGGGGGCTTTCTTT. It yields the protein CASSPSHMGAFF.

Details on this clonotype: One end of the junction is discordant with germline, which a read error may explain. The chain combines TRBV11-1 with TRBJ2-1; no reliable D call. Germline V gene data show CDR1 as SGHAT and CDR2 as FQDESV (reference sequence). The CDR3 has 15 residues. In DNA, the CDR3 is TGTGCCAGCAGCCGGTCAGGAGCTCCCTACGATGAGCAGTTCTTC. Residues: CASSRSGAPYDEQFF. Supplemented by reference TRBV11-1 and TRBJ2-1, the full variable domain reads EAEVAQSPRYKITEKSQAVAFWCDPISGHATLYWYRQILGQGPELLVQFQDESVVDDSQLPKDRFSAERLKGVDSTLKIQPAELGDSAMYLCASSRSGAPYDEQFFGPGTRLTVL.

Remarks on this clonotype: Sequence at one end of the junction differs from germline and may be a read error. The chain is built from TRBV4-3 and TRBJ2-5; TRBD2 might be the D (6 bases). This CDR3 comprises 18 residues. The germline CDR1 and CDR2 sequences are LGHNA and YSLEER. CDR3 coding DNA: TGCGCCAGCAGCCAAGATAAGAGTGGGACTGGCGCAGAAGAGACCAAGTACTTC. It codes for CASSQDKSGTGAEETKYF.

This clonotype is a singleton in its sample. A read error may produce the germline difference seen at one junction end. The chain combines TRBV11-3 with TRBJ2-1; the D gene is possibly TRBD2 (5 bases). CDR1 and CDR2 (germline): SGHNT, YENEEA. The CDR3 consists of 14 residues. The CDR3, as DNA: TGTGCCGGCCAGAGGCTAGTGGGAGCTAATGGGCAGTTCTTC. This gives the protein CAGQRLVGANGQFF.

The chain carries TRBV20-1 and TRBJ2-4, with 7 nucleotides matching TRBD1. The CDR3 extends over 16 amino acids. V shed 3 bases and J 6 bases; nucleotides not matched to a gene: 14. Looked up from germline, CDR1 is DFQATT and CDR2 is SNEGSKA (reference sequence). The CDR3 DNA sequence: TGCAGTGCTAGGCCCCAAATCTACAGGACAGGAAACATTCAGTACTTC. As protein: CSARPQIYRTGNIQYF.

V usage is TRBV11-3 and J usage is TRBJ2-1; 7 bases map to TRBD2. The CDR3 contains 12 residues. In germline, CDR1 is SGHNT, CDR2 YENEEA. CDR3 loop: CPSGIPSDEQFF. The CDR3, as DNA: TGTCCTAGCGGTATACCCAGCGATGAGCAGTTCTTC.

As regards this clonotype: Here the CDR3 omits its conserved ending phenylalanine or tryptophan, so a read error is the likely source. Here the CDR3 DNA reads TGTGCCAGCAGCTTCGGGCCCAATTCACCCCTCCACTAT. Protein sequence: CASSFGPNSPLHY. The chain couples TRBV7-9 to TRBJ1-6; no clear D. This CDR3 is 13 amino acids long. Deletions cut 3 bases from V and 7 bases from J, with 7 bases between. Germline V lookup: CDR1 SEHNR, CDR2 FQNEAQ (reference sequence).

Details on this clonotype: This is likely a read error, given that the CDR3 carries no conserved phenylalanine or tryptophan at its end. The gene calls are TRBV6-1 and TRBJ2-3; D is tentatively TRBD1 or TRBD2 (6 bases each). The CDR3 runs 16 residues. The germline CDR1 and CDR2 sequences are MNHNS and SASEGT. Trimming removed 4 bases from V and 3 bases from J, with 17 bases in between. The CDR3 bases are TGTGCCAGCAGTGCCTCGGAGAGGGGGAGGACAGATACGCAGTATATT. This codes for CASSASERGRTDTQYI.

This clonotype has only a few counts. This could be a read error, since a much larger clone is one nucleotide away. This rearrangement joins TRBV6-2 or TRBV6-3 to TRBJ1-2; 7 nucleotides match TRBD1. CDR1 and CDR2 (germline): MNHEY, SVGEGT. This CDR3 contains 15 residues. The V gene end was trimmed by 0 bases and the J gene end by 5 bases; junction bases not matched to a gene: 6. The CDR3 sequence: CASSYSTGNEYGYTF. In DNA, the CDR3 is TGTGCCAGCAGTTACTCGACAGGGAATGAGTATGGCTACACCTTC.

V usage is TRBV5-6 and J usage is TRBJ2-1; TRBD1 might be the D (6 bases). Germline-derived CDR1 and CDR2 are SGHDT and YYEEEE. V lost 9 bases and J 1 base, leaving 17 bases between the germline ends. This CDR3 is built from 15 residues. The CDR3, as DNA: TGTGCCAAGAGCTCAAGACAGGCTTCCTACAATGAGCAGTTCTTC. This encodes CAKSSRQASYNEQFF.

In this sample, this clonotype turned up once. This may be a read error: a much more frequent sequence differs by one nucleotide. The genes are TRBV20-1 and TRBJ1-5, with D maybe TRBD1 (5 bases). The CDR3 has 12 amino acids. Germline CDR1 and CDR2: DFQATT and SNEGSKA (reference sequence). DNA for the CDR3: TGCATTGCAGCCCAGGGAAGTAAGCCCCAGCATTTT. The encoded protein is CIAAQGSKPQHF.